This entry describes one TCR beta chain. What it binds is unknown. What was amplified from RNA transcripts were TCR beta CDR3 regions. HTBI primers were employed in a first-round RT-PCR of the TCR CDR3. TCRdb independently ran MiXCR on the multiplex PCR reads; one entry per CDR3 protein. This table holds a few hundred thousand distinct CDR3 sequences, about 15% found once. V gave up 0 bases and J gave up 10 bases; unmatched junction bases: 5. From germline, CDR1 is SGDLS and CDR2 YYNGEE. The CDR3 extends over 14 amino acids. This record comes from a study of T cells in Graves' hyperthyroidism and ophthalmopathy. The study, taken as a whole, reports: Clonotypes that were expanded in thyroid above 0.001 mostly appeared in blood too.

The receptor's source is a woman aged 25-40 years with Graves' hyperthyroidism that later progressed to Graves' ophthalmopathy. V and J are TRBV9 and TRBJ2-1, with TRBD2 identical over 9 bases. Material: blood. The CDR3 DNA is TGTGCCAGCAGCGTAGCGGGACTAGCTGACGAGCAGTTCTTC. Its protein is CASSVAGLADEQFF.